This T cell receptor (beta chain) was observed in a study of blood T cell repertoires in COVID-19. The overall study: Researchers got acute and convalescent COVID-19 samples from the United States, Italy and Spain. PBMCs, B-cell-depleted T cells, or T cells were the source of the cDNA or gDNA that made up the material.

Authors' data handling: Scientists estimated how many nucleated cells there were by amplifying reference gene primers. Assay: immunoSEQ multiplex PCR; the TCRdb copy retains only in-frame clones and omits some. That table is the source of V, J and clone size, and D and trimming were worked out from the DNA. Among 200,000 to 250,000 clones listed, nearly 90% were seen once. The CDR3 runs to 16 residues. With V trimmed by 2 bases and J by 1 base, 6 bases remained unmatched. The germline gives CDR1 MNHEY, CDR2 SVGAGI. The chain employs TRBV6-5 and TRBJ1-1, with TRBD1 identical over 8 bases. Input material: peripheral blood. This sequence originates from a woman between 18 and 29 years old who had recovered from COVID-19. This chain's CDR3 is CASSYRLGTGNTEAFF. Written as DNA, the CDR3 is TGTGCCAGCAGTTACAGGTTAGGGACAGGGAACACTGAAGCTTTCTTT.